These 10 T cell receptor beta chains share one sample of origin, sequenced in a study of beta chain features in type 1 diabetes. Overall study findings and caveats: Patients with Type 1 diabetes showed moderately but significantly shorter TCRB CDR3s in all four CD4+ subsets.

No antigen has been assigned to these receptors. Expressed TCRB transcripts got sequenced, as all isolated RNA was reverse transcribed. Assay: immunoSEQ multiplex PCR; the TCRdb copy retains only in-frame clones and omits some. The data contain fewer than 300,000 clones, 20% of them seen just once; the ten biggest clones take up roughly 0.028%. The sample was naive CD4+ T cells from blood. These receptors came from a middle-aged woman with type 1 diabetes.

In this sample, this clone turned up a few times. The chain's CDR3 is CASSFGYTEAFF. The CDR3 nucleotides are TGTGCCAGCAGCTTCGGGTATACTGAAGCTTTCTTT. The rearrangement uses TRBV7-2 and TRBJ1-1; D gene unclear. The length of the CDR3 is 12 residues. Per the germline V gene, CDR1 is SGHTA and CDR2 is FQGNSA. Between the trimmed V and J ends, which lost 3 bases and 5 bases, there was a span of 7 bases.

The rearrangement links TRBV4-1 to TRBJ2-5; the match to TRBD2 covers 9 bases. Unmatched junction bases numbered 5, after V lost 4 bases and J lost 2 bases. This CDR3 contains 15 residues. The germline gives CDR1 MGHRA, CDR2 YSYEKL. CDR3 bases: TGCGCCAGCAGCCCACCAGGACTAGCGCAAGAGACCCAGTACTTC. Protein: CASSPPGLAQETQYF.

The chain has TRBV29-1 and TRBJ1-4; D remains ambiguous. Germline CDR1 SQVTM, CDR2 ANQGSEA. Trimming removed 8 bases from V and 7 bases from J, with 17 bases in between. The CDR3 runs 13 residues. CDR3 amino acids: CSTPGLGGEKLFF. The CDR3 DNA follows: TGCAGCACCCCTGGTCTCGGTGGTGAAAAACTGTTTTTT.

The chain is built from TRBV30 and TRBJ2-4; the D gene is possibly TRBD1 (6 bases). V dropped 4 bases and J dropped 11 bases, with 15 bases sitting between them. This CDR3 spans 12 amino acids. Germline-derived CDR1 and CDR2 are GTSNPN and SVGIG (reference sequence). CDR3 coding DNA: TGTGCCTGGAACTCAGGGGAAACCCTTCAGTACTTC. Amino acids: CAWNSGETLQYF.

This clone has more than one count but fewer than ten. The chain has TRBV30 and TRBJ1-5; D unclear. Germline V gene sequence: CDR1 GTSNPN, CDR2 SVGIG (reference sequence). Trimming shortened V by 2 bases and J by 7 bases, and 12 bases separated the two germline ends. The CDR3 length is 13 residues. DNA of the CDR3: TGTGCCTGGAGTACGCAGGATGGCCAGCCCCAGCATTTT. Its protein is CAWSTQDGQPQHF.

This clone turned up a few times. V and J are TRBV5-4 and TRBJ1-2; no clear D. The CDR3 has 12 amino acids. Trimming cost V 2 bases and J 8 bases, with 10 bases left between them. Germline V gene lookup returns CDR1 SGHNT and CDR2 YYREEE (reference sequence). DNA of the CDR3: TGTGCCAGCAGCTTCCGCGGGGTGGGCTACACCTTC. Translating gives CASSFRGVGYTF.

Of note for this clone: In the same sample, other DNA sequences code for this CDR3. The chain has TRBV15 and TRBJ1-4; D remains ambiguous. CDR1 LNHNV and CDR2 YYDKDF come from the germline V gene (reference sequence). V lost 0 bases to trimming and J lost 8 bases, with 10 bases between them. The CDR3 is 14 residues long. Here the CDR3 reads CATSRDRGGEKLFF. The CDR3 DNA follows: TGTGCCACCAGCAGAGATCGGGGAGGGGAAAAACTGTTTTTT. Combining the CDR3 with reference TRBV15 and TRBJ1-4 gives the whole variable domain DAMVIQNPRYQVTQFGKPVTLSCSQTLNHNVMYWYQQKSSQAPKLLFHYYDKDFNNEADTPDNFQSRRPNTSFCFLDIRSPGLGDTAMYLCATSRDRGGEKLFFGSGTQLSVL.

The chain has TRBV15 and TRBJ1-1; 7 bases match TRBD1. The CDR3 length is 16 residues. Trimming at V came to 2 bases and at J to 0 bases, leaving 6 bases not matched to a gene. CDR1 and CDR2 (germline): LNHNV, YYDKDF (reference sequence). This CDR3 is CATSRPTGALNTEAFF. CDR3 DNA sequence: TGTGCCACCAGCAGACCAACAGGGGCATTGAACACTGAAGCTTTCTTT.

The table lists this clone with a few counts. The chain has TRBV4-3 and TRBJ2-1, with TRBD2 identical over 10 bases. Trimming took 2 bases from V and 6 from J; bases not matched to a gene: 7. The CDR3 runs to 16 residues. Germline V gene sequence: CDR1 LGHNA, CDR2 YSLEER. The CDR3 sequence is CASSQLLAGAGNEQFF. The CDR3 DNA reads TGCGCCAGCAGCCAACTCCTAGCGGGAGCCGGCAATGAGCAGTTCTTC.

The chain joins TRBV19 to TRBJ2-3; 9 bases map to TRBD1. Germline CDR1 is LNHDA and CDR2 is SQIVND (reference sequence). Trimming at V came to 5 bases and at J to 4 bases, leaving 4 bases not matched to a gene. This CDR3 is 14 amino acids long. The CDR3 DNA sequence: TGTGCCAGTAGTCCCAGACAGGGGGCAGATACGCAGTATTTT. Amino acids: CASSPRQGADTQYF.